The sequence of this TCR beta chain was determined in a study of molecular identifiers for immune sequencing clone quantification. Study context: Sequencing covered four of five parts into which replicate RNA from approximately 20,000 or 98,000 naive CD8 cells was split.

MiXCR, run by TCRdb on the PCR reads, gives a single entry per CDR3 protein. The top ten clones hold around 4% of a sample with more than 85,000 distinct CDR3 sequences, approximately 40% of them seen once. The CDR3 extends over 11 amino acids. Germline assignment: CDR1 SQVTM and CDR2 ANQGSEA. Points on this clonotype: What it recognizes is unknown. At one of its ends the junction is not consistent with the germline gene, which may arise from a read error.

Study outcomes and limitations: Clones above 20 RNA copies held over 97% of effector molecules, under 1% in naive cells.

The genes are TRBV29-1 and TRBJ2-5; D remains ambiguous. The specimen was naive CD8+ T cells from blood, with Jurkat cell RNA spiked in. Noted subset: FACS-sorted CD8+CD4-CCR7+CD45RA+ naive T cells. The origin of this receptor is a human donor in good health. Some libraries in this study had Jurkat cell RNA spiked in. Here the CDR3 reads CSVREQVTQYF. The CDR3 DNA sequence: TGCAGCGTTAGAGAACAAGTGACCCAGTACTTC.